This T cell receptor (beta chain) was captured in a study of memory B cells and T cells in multiple sclerosis. Points from the study as a whole: Shared clonotype counts depended on differing compartment clone-set sizes and were normalized.

With 4 bases removed from V and 9 bases from J, the gap between germline ends came to 16 bases. Germline V gene sequence: CDR1 GTSNPN, CDR2 SVGIG (reference sequence). The CDR3 consists of 14 residues. After stimulus-free culture, autoproliferating CFSE-dim and non-proliferating CFSE-high T cells were sequenced separately. 5x10^7 CFSE-labeled PBMCs were cultured less than nine days unstimulated, then replicate wells were pooled. The PBMCs received 0.4 to 0.65 uM CFSE and serum-free culture with no added stimuli. On this clone: Its antigen remains unidentified.

Profiling relied on immunoSEQ multiplex PCR, and the TCRdb table lists in-frame clones only, not all of them. Altogether 46,000 or so clones are present, approximately 80% being singletons, with the ten largest covering about 1.1%. The receptor comes from a human donor with multiple sclerosis. Input material: PBMCs from blood kept in culture. The genes are TRBV30 and TRBJ1-6, with D maybe TRBD1 (6 bases). The CDR3 nucleotides are TGTGCCTGGACCTCACTAGGGGGGGGTTCACCCCTCCACTTT. Its protein product is CAWTSLGGGSPLHF.